This TCR beta chain was identified during a study of a mutant IDH1 vaccine in newly diagnosed glioma. This sample's time point: baseline, week 1 (first vaccination visit). Described treatment: pre-vaccination baseline after standard-of-care therapy. Sequenced by immunoSEQ multiplex PCR; TCRdb stores in-frame clones only, minus some. The top ten clones hold roughly 20% of a sample with about 30,000 clones, about four fifths of them seen once. The TCR comes from a man aged 25 to 45 with glioma. Sequenced here: PBMCs, sampled from a glioma patient treated with radiotherapy, temozolomide or both.

CDR3 nucleotide sequence: TGTGCCAGCAGTGAATCGGGGGCTGGGGCCAACGTCCTGACTTTC. Residues: CASSESGAGANVLTF. The chain recombines TRBV2 with TRBJ2-6, with TRBD2 as a possible D gene (6 bases). Trimming took off 2 bases at V and 2 bases at J, with 7 bases between the two ends. The CDR3 has 15 residues. The germline V gene encodes CDR1 SNHLY and CDR2 FYNNEI.